The 24 T cell receptor beta chains presented below share a single source sample, sequenced in a study of T cells in tuberculosis. Libraries were prepared by immunoSEQ multiplex PCR; TCRdb keeps only in-frame clonotypes and omits some of them. Of some 23,000 clones listed, 85% to 95% are singletons. The sequenced material came from PBMCs. These receptors were taken from a donor between 10 and 29 years old with latent tuberculosis or without tuberculosis infection. Some clones in this sample may be carry-over from other donors' samples.

The V and J genes are TRBV5-1 and TRBJ2-3, with 8 bases aligning to TRBD2. The CDR3 consists of 14 residues. V was pared by 5 bases and J by 1 base, with 3 bases of the junction left unmatched. Germline V lookup: CDR1 SGHRS, CDR2 YFSETQ. The DNA for the CDR3 is TGCGCCAGCAGTCCGGGACTAGGCACAGATACGCAGTATTTT. It codes for CASSPGLGTDTQYF.

This chain joins TRBV7-9 and TRBJ1-2, with TRBD1 identical over 8 bases. V lost 5 bases, J lost 3 bases, and 8 bases stayed unmatched. The CDR3 contains 15 residues. Germline loops: CDR1 SEHNR, CDR2 FQNEAQ (reference sequence). The CDR3 DNA reads as TGTGCCAGCAGCCCTGGGACAGGAGCGGACTATGGCTACACCTTC. This codes for CASSPGTGADYGYTF.

The genes are TRBV9 and TRBJ1-1; 8 bases align to TRBD1. The CDR3 sequence is 16 residues long. V was pared by 3 bases and J by 0 bases, with 7 bases of the junction left unmatched. CDR1 SGDLS and CDR2 YYNGEE come from the germline V gene. The CDR3: CASSAATGVLNTEAFF. For the CDR3, the DNA is TGTGCCAGCAGCGCCGCGACAGGGGTCCTGAACACTGAAGCTTTCTTT.

J is TRBJ2-2 and V is TRBV11-2; 11 positions match TRBD2. CDR3 length: 16 residues. Germline lookup yields CDR1 SGHAT and CDR2 FQNNGV. The V and J ends lost 1 base and 6 bases, in that order; junction bases with no gene match: 4. The CDR3 protein is CASSLVVAGGSGELFF. CDR3 nucleotide sequence: TGTGCCAGCAGCTTAGTAGTAGCGGGGGGGTCCGGGGAGCTGTTTTTT.

V usage is TRBV2 and J usage is TRBJ1-1; D not certain. The CDR3 has 14 amino acids. The V and J ends lost 10 bases and 0 bases respectively, with 15 bases between them. The germline V gene encodes CDR1 SNHLY and CDR2 FYNNEI. For the CDR3, the DNA is TGTGCCACCCAGGCGAGGGTTATGAACACTGAAGCTTTCTTT. As protein: CATQARVMNTEAFF.

V usage is TRBV5-1 and J usage is TRBJ2-7; D is possibly TRBD2 (5 bases). The CDR3 sequence is 14 residues long. Germline CDR1 SGHRS, CDR2 YFSETQ. The V end was cut by 5 bases, the J end by 1 base, with 13 bases between. CDR3 sequence: CASRWQRGSYEQYF. The CDR3 coding sequence is TGCGCCAGCAGGTGGCAGCGAGGGTCCTACGAGCAGTACTTC.

This clone has just a few counts. V gene TRBV7-3 combines with J gene TRBJ1-2, with 9 bases aligning to TRBD1. The germline gives CDR1 SGHTA, CDR2 FQGTGA. The V and J ends lost 2 bases and 6 bases, in that order; junction bases with no gene match: 1. The CDR3 covers 13 residues. The CDR3 loop reads CASSLGQGHGYTF. As DNA, the CDR3 is TGTGCCAGCAGCTTAGGACAGGGGCATGGCTACACCTTC.

V usage is TRBV5-1 and J usage is TRBJ2-7; 8 bases map to TRBD1. The CDR3 length is 20 residues. Germline loops: CDR1 SGHRS, CDR2 YFSETQ. V lost 3 bases and J lost 3; bases outside the gene matches: 23. The CDR3 DNA is TGCGCCAGCAGCTCACCTACTCGCTCACAATATTACAGGGGGTACTACGAGCAGTACTTC. This translates into CASSSPTRSQYYRGYYEQYF.

The chain employs TRBV9 and TRBJ1-1, with D possibly being TRBD1 (6 bases). The CDR3 has 15 residues. Germline CDR1 SGDLS, CDR2 YYNGEE. Trimming took 1 base from V and 1 from J, leaving 11 bases between them. CDR3 sequence: CASSVYPGANTEAFF. CDR3 DNA sequence: TGTGCCAGCAGCGTATATCCAGGGGCGAACACTGAAGCTTTCTTT.

The chain couples TRBV6-5 to TRBJ1-1, with D maybe TRBD1 (6 bases). Germline loops: CDR1 MNHEY, CDR2 SVGAGI. The CDR3 length is 14 residues. The V and J ends lost 3 bases and 3 bases respectively, with 11 bases between them. CDR3 bases: TGTGCCAGCAGTTATATGGGGGGGCACACTGAAGCTTTCTTT. Its translation is CASSYMGGHTEAFF.

V gene TRBV5-1 combines with J gene TRBJ1-1, with 8 bases that match TRBD1. The junction had 9 bases not matched to a gene; V was cut back by 5 bases and J by 0 bases. Germline V gene lookup returns CDR1 SGHRS and CDR2 YFSETQ. The CDR3 is made up of 16 amino acids. The CDR3 loop reads CASSLRTGIMNTEAFF. As DNA, the CDR3 is TGCGCCAGCAGTTTAAGGACAGGGATAATGAACACTGAAGCTTTCTTT.

The chain links TRBV7-2 to TRBJ1-1, with TRBD1 matching 8 bases. The CDR3 runs 12 residues. Germline V gene sequence: CDR1 SGHTA, CDR2 FQGNSA. V gave up 6 bases and J gave up 11 bases; unmatched junction bases: 8. The CDR3: CASRLTGVRAFF. The CDR3 coding sequence is TGTGCCAGCAGGTTGACAGGGGTGCGGGCTTTCTTT.

The chain couples TRBV6-1 to TRBJ1-4; 7 positions match TRBD1. Germline trimming cut 1 base from V and 10 bases from J; bases unmatched to any gene: 9. The germline CDR1 and CDR2 sequences are MNHNS and SASEGT. The CDR3 length is 15 residues. CDR3: CASSEENRQGGKLFF. CDR3 coding DNA: TGTGCCAGCAGTGAAGAAAACCGGCAGGGGGGAAAACTGTTTTTT.

The V and J genes are TRBV6-5 and TRBJ1-2; weak D call: TRBD1 (5 bases). Germline CDR1 and CDR2: MNHEY and SVGAGI. The V gene lost 0 bases and the J gene lost 3 bases, with 11 bases spanning the gap. CDR3 length: 15 residues. The CDR3 loop is CASSYSRGIHYGYTF. The CDR3, as DNA: TGTGCCAGCAGTTACTCGCGGGGGATCCACTATGGCTACACCTTC.

The chain is built from TRBV4-1 and TRBJ2-5; 7 nucleotides agree with TRBD2. Germline assignment: CDR1 MGHRA and CDR2 YSYEKL. The CDR3 extends over 16 amino acids. V gave up 0 bases and J gave up 2 bases; unmatched junction bases: 6. CDR3 amino acids: CASSQEVRAGQETQYF. The CDR3 nucleotides are TGCGCCAGCAGCCAAGAGGTGAGAGCGGGGCAAGAGACCCAGTACTTC.

The V gene is TRBV7-9, the J gene TRBJ1-2; D might be TRBD1 (5 bases). V dropped 5 bases and J dropped 6 bases, with 16 bases sitting between them. The CDR3 sequence is 14 residues long. The germline V gene has CDR1 SEHNR and CDR2 FQNEAQ (reference sequence). The CDR3 nucleotides read TGTGCCAGCAGCACTCAGCAGGGTTGGCATGGCTACACCTTC. It encodes CASSTQQGWHGYTF.

J is TRBJ2-4 and V is TRBV7-6, with 9 bases matching TRBD2. J lost 6 bases, V lost 5 bases, and 5 bases had no gene match. Germline lookup yields CDR1 SGHVS and CDR2 FNYEAQ. The CDR3 has 14 amino acids. CDR3 DNA sequence: TGTGCCAGCAGCGAAAGACTAGCGGCAAACATTCAGTACTTC. Translating gives CASSERLAANIQYF. Drawing the rest from reference TRBV7-6 and TRBJ2-4, the complete variable domain is GAGVSQSPRYKVTKRGQDVALRCDPISGHVSLYWYRQALGQGPEFLTYFNYEAQQDKSGLPNDRFSAERPEGSISTLTIQRTEQRDSAMYRCASSERLAANIQYFGAGTRLSVL.

The genes are TRBV25-1 and TRBJ2-3; TRBD2 matches at 9 bases. Germline values: CDR1 MGHDK, CDR2 SYGVNS. The J segment lost 6 bases and the V segment lost 4 bases, leaving 17 bases of the junction unmatched. CDR3 length: 18 residues. The CDR3: CASSVPPRGRGGRDTQYF. Written as DNA, the CDR3 is TGTGCCAGCAGTGTTCCCCCCCGTGGGCGGGGGGGCCGGGATACGCAGTATTTT.

The chain is built from TRBV18 and TRBJ2-5; a weak D match, TRBD1 (7 bases). Trimming shortened V by 3 bases and J by 1 base, and 15 bases separated the two germline ends. Germline V gene data show CDR1 as KGHSH and CDR2 as LQKENI. The CDR3 is made up of 16 amino acids. CDR3 residues: CASSPPPGGFQETQYF. For the CDR3, the DNA is TGTGCCAGCTCACCCCCGCCAGGGGGGTTCCAAGAGACCCAGTACTTC. The whole variable domain, filled in from reference TRBV18 and TRBJ2-5, reads NAGVMQNPRHLVRRRGQEARLRCSPMKGHSHVYWYRQLPEEGLKFMVYLQKENIIDESGMPKERFSAEFPKEGPSILRIQQVVRGDSAAYFCASSPPPGGFQETQYFGPGTRLLVL.

The J gene is TRBJ2-3, the V gene TRBV5-1, with a tentative D call TRBD1 (6 bases). The CDR3 has 17 residues. Between the trimmed V and J ends, which lost 7 bases and 0 bases, there was a span of 21 bases. Germline V gene lookup returns CDR1 SGHRS and CDR2 YFSETQ. CDR3 sequence (DNA): TGCGCCAGCTCCGATCCAGGGGTGCCTACTAGCACAGATACGCAGTATTTT. It translates to CASSDPGVPTSTDTQYF.

V usage is TRBV9 and J usage is TRBJ2-2; D is perhaps TRBD1 (6 bases). Trimming left V 0 bases short and J 6 bases short, with 18 bases between. This CDR3 is built from 17 residues. The germline V gene has CDR1 SGDLS and CDR2 YYNGEE. CDR3 sequence: CASSVGQGRGIAGELFF. The CDR3 nucleotides are TGTGCCAGCAGCGTAGGGCAGGGAAGGGGGATTGCCGGGGAGCTGTTTTTT.

The chain uses TRBV27 and TRBJ2-5; 7 bases agree with TRBD1. Germline V gene data show CDR1 as MNHEY and CDR2 as SMNVEV (reference sequence). The trim removed 5 bases at V and 2 bases at J, leaving 2 bases unmatched. The CDR3 runs 13 residues. CDR3 region: CASSGDSQETQYF. CDR3 DNA sequence: TGTGCCAGCAGTGGGGACAGTCAAGAGACCCAGTACTTC.

The rearrangement joins TRBV4-1 to TRBJ1-1; D gene ambiguous. The CDR3 is 12 amino acids. Looked up from germline, CDR1 is MGHRA and CDR2 is YSYEKL. The V and J ends lost 1 base and 3 bases respectively, with 3 bases between them. For the CDR3, the DNA is TGCGCCAGCAGCCAAGGCGACACTGAAGCTTTCTTT. Its translation is CASSQGDTEAFF.

This chain uses TRBV27 with TRBJ1-5; D unresolved. The CDR3 contains 16 residues. Germline CDR1 is MNHEY and CDR2 is SMNVEV (reference sequence). Trimming pared 5 bases from V and 2 bases from J, leaving 16 bases between. This chain's CDR3 is CASSIRGYSGNQPQHF. The CDR3 DNA sequence: TGTGCCAGCAGTATCCGAGGGTATAGTGGCAATCAGCCCCAGCATTTT.